The table lists the clone carrying this T cell receptor (beta chain) with many counts. Its antigen is currently unknown. From 2 million PBMCs stored at -80 C, the unsorted libraries were generated. This record comes from a study of neurological immune-mediated disorders. General study results and limits: The absence of any CDR3 amino acid sequence shared by expanded clones across subjects suggests that repertoires were private in all groups.

TCRdb processed the 5' RACE reads anew with MiXCR; each CDR3 protein has one entry. The profile covers about 88,000 distinct CDR3 sequences, with 3.5% to 4% appearing a single time and 5% to 7.5% taken by the ten largest. Sequences were obtained from PBMCs. The sequence was obtained from a woman aged 18 to 35 with multiple sclerosis.

In nucleotides, the CDR3 is TGCGCCAGCAGCTTGGGGGGAGAGGCCTACGAGCAGTACTTC. It specifies CASSLGGEAYEQYF. V and J are TRBV5-1 and TRBJ2-7, with D tentatively TRBD2 (5 bases). The CDR3 sequence is 14 residues long. Germline V gene sequence: CDR1 SGHRS, CDR2 YFSETQ. V was shortened by 0 bases and J by 2 bases, with 9 bases between the two germline ends.